This T cell receptor (beta chain) was recovered during a study of blood T cell repertoires in COVID-19. The protocol was immunoSEQ multiplex PCR, while the TCRdb copy is restricted to in-frame clones and leaves out a portion. The data show about 240,000 clones, about four fifths seen once. This CDR3 region has 14 residues. V was shortened by 5 bases and J by 12 bases, with 22 bases between the two germline ends. Per the germline V gene, CDR1 is SGHTA and CDR2 is FQGNSA. This receptor was taken from a woman in her 70s with acute or convalescent COVID-19. This chain connects TRBV7-2 to TRBJ1-2; the D gene is possibly TRBD1 (6 bases). The sequencing sample was made of peripheral blood. DNA for the CDR3: TGTGCCAGCAGCCCCCAGACAGGCTCTATGAAGGACACCTTC. This translates into CASSPQTGSMKDTF.